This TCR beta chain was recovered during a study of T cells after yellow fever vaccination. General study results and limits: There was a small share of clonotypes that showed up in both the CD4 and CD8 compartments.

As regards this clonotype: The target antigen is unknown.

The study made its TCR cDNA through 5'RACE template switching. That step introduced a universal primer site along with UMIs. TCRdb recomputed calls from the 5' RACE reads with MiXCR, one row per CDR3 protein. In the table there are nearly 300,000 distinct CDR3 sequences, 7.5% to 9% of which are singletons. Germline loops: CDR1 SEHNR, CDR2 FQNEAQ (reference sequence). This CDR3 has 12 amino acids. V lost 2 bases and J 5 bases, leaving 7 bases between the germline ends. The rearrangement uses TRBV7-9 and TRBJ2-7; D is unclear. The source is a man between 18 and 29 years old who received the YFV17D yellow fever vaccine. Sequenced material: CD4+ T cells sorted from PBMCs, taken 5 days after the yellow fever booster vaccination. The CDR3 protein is CASSLPFNEQYF. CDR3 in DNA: TGTGCCAGCAGCTTACCGTTCAACGAGCAGTACTTC. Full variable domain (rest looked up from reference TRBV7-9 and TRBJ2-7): DTGVSQNPRHKITKRGQNVTFRCDPISEHNRLYWYRQTLGQGPEFLTYFQNEAQLEKSRLLSDRFSAERPKGSFSTLEIQRTEQGDSAMYLCASSLPFNEQYFGPGTRLTVT.